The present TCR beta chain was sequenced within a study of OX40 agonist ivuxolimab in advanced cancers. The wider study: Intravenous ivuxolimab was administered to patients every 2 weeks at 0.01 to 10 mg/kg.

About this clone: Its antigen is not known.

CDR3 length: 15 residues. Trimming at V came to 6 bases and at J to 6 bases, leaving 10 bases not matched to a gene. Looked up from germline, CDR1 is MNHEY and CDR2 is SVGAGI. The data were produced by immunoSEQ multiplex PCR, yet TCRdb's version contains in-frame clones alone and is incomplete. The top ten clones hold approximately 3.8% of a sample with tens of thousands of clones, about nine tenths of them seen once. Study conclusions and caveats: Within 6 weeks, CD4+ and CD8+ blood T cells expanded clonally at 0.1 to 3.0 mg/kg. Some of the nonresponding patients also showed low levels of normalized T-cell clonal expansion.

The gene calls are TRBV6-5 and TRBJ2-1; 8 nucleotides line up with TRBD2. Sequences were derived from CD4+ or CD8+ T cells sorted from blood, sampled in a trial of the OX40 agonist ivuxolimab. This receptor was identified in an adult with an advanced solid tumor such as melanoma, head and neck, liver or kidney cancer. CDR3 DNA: TGTGCCAGCAGCCCTCGCGGGAGGTCTGGCAATGAGCAGTTCTTC. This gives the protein CASSPRGRSGNEQFF.